These T cell receptor beta chains were read from a single sample in a study of shared clonotypes between healthy human individuals. Clones were read by immunoSEQ multiplex PCR, and TCRdb kept only the in-frame ones, dropping some. The sample yields roughly 640,000 clones, about 97% seen once. The specimen sequenced was naive CD4+ T cells sorted from blood. These receptors came from a woman aged 30 to 39 in good health. Both conserved end residues are part of each CDR3. The D gene is left open where the match is weak. Not all rows give a size; the values are once, few, many and, for expanded clones, a class.

>-|TRBV12-5|-|TRBJ2-1
TGTGCTAGTGGATCTAGCCGGCACAATGAGCAGTTCTTC
CASGSSRHNEQFF
>-|TRBV4-1|TRBD1|TRBJ1-5
TGCGCCAGCAGCCAAGGACAGGGCGGGAATCAGCCCCAGCATTTT
CASSQGQGGNQPQHF
>-|TRBV28|-|TRBJ2-7
TGTGCCAGCAGAACCGGGACAACGTACTACGAGCAGTACTTC
CASRTGTTYYEQYF
>-|TRBV28|-|TRBJ1-1
TGTGCCAGCAGTTCCGGGAACGGCAAGAACACTGAAGCTTTCTTT
CASSSGNGKNTEAFF
>-|TRBV5-8|TRBD1|TRBJ1-1
TGTGCCAGCAGCTTTTGGACAGGAGCTGAAGCTTTCTTT
CASSFWTGAEAFF
>-|TRBV6-6|-|TRBJ1-1
TGTGCCAGCAGTTCATCGGGGAACACTGAAGCTTTCTTT
CASSSSGNTEAFF
>-|TRBV18|-|TRBJ1-5
TGTGCCAGCTCACCTGGAGCGGGAGAACGGCCCCAGCATTTT
CASSPGAGERPQHF
>-|TRBV20-1|-|TRBJ1-1
TGCAGTGCGAGTACGGGGACTGAAGCTTTCTTT
CSASTGTEAFF
>once|TRBV7-9|-|TRBJ2-7
TGTGCCAGCAGCATGGGGGCGGCGGACTACGAGCAGTACTTC
CASSMGAADYEQYF
>-|TRBV2|-|TRBJ1-1
TGTGCCAGCAGTGGGCGCAGAGGGGGGTTCACTGAAGCTTTCTTT
CASSGRRGGFTEAFF
>-|TRBV5-1|-|TRBJ2-1
TGCGCCAGCAGCCGTGGTTGGAATGAGCAGTTCTTC
CASSRGWNEQFF
>-|TRBV19|-|TRBJ1-1
TGTGCCAGTATGGTTGGGGCCAAGCGAAACACTGAAGCTTTCTTT
CASMVGAKRNTEAFF
>-|TRBV11-2|-|TRBJ2-7
TGTGCCAGCAGCTTAAACGGGGATTACGAGCAGTACTTC
CASSLNGDYEQYF
>-|TRBV5-1|TRBD1|TRBJ1-5
TGCGCCAGCAGCTTCGGGACAGGGGACCAGCCCCAGCATTTT
CASSFGTGDQPQHF
>-|TRBV5-8|-|TRBJ1-4
TGTGCCAGCAGCCTGTGGACGGGCGGGAATGAAAAACTGTTTTTT
CASSLWTGGNEKLFF
>-|TRBV2|-|TRBJ2-3
TGTGCCAGCACCCGACTAGAAGATACGCAGTATTTT
CASTRLEDTQYF
>-|TRBV6-5|TRBD2|TRBJ2-2
TGTGCCAGCAGTTACAGTGGGGCGGGAGTGGCCGGGGAGCTGTTTTTT
CASSYSGAGVAGELFF
>-|TRBV30|-|TRBJ2-1
TGTGCTCACCAAACAAGAGGGGTGACCTACAATGAGCAGTTCTTC
CAHQTRGVTYNEQFF
>once|TRBV4-1|TRBD1|TRBJ2-5
TGCGCCAGCAGCCGCCGAGGACAGGGGCAAGAGACCCAGTACTTC
CASSRRGQGQETQYF
>-|TRBV19|TRBD2|TRBJ2-7
TGTGCCAGTAGTTGGACTAGCGTTGACGCCTACGAGCAGTACTTC
CASSWTSVDAYEQYF
>-|TRBV10-3|-|TRBJ1-3
TGTGCCATCAGAGCGATTACCTCTGGAAACACCATATATTTT
CAIRAITSGNTIYF
>-|TRBV2|TRBD1|TRBJ2-2
TGTGCCAGCAGTGGGGACAGGGCAGTCACCGGGGAGCTGTTTTTT
CASSGDRAVTGELFF
>-|TRBV5-1|-|TRBJ1-2
TGCGCCAGCAGCCCAGGGACTAACTATGGCTACACCTTC
CASSPGTNYGYTF
>-|TRBV30|-|TRBJ1-5
TGTGCCTGGGGAGTGGTAGCTCGGCAGCCCCAGCATTTT
CAWGVVARQPQHF
>-|TRBV7-2|-|TRBJ1-1
TGTGCCAGCAGCTCCGGCCCCTTGAACACTGAAGCTTTCTTT
CASSSGPLNTEAFF
>-|TRBV15|-|TRBJ2-4
TGTGCCACCAGCAGAGATAAAGGAAACATTCAGTACTTC
CATSRDKGNIQYF
>-|TRBV5-1|-|TRBJ2-7
TGCGCCAGCAGCTTGGGTCGTCGGCCTGTTCTAGGGGGCTCCTACGAGCAGTACTTC
CASSLGRRPVLGGSYEQYF
>-|TRBV28|TRBD1|TRBJ1-4
TGTGCCAGCAGTTTACAGGGGGCTGCAACTAATGAAAAACTGTTTTTT
CASSLQGAATNEKLFF
>-|TRBV19|-|TRBJ2-1
TGTGCCAGTACGGCAGGGACCAGCAATGAGCAGTTCTTC
CASTAGTSNEQFF
>-|TRBV28|-|TRBJ1-4
TGTGCCAGCATATCTTATTCGGGGGATGAAAAACTGTTTTTT
CASISYSGDEKLFF
>once|TRBV6-5|-|TRBJ2-7
TGTGCCAGCAGTTACTCTTTCGGGTCCTACGAGCAGTACTTC
CASSYSFGSYEQYF
>once|TRBV5-1|-|TRBJ1-1
TGCGCCAGCAGCATTGACAGGTCTGAAGCTTTCTTT
CASSIDRSEAFF
>-|TRBV28|-|TRBJ2-7
TGTGCCAGCAGTCCCGGGGGGCTAGCGAGCTCCTACGAGCAGTACTTC
CASSPGGLASSYEQYF
>-|TRBV6-5|TRBD2|TRBJ2-7
TGTGCCAGCAGTTCCGGACTAGCGGGGAGCTCCTACGAGCAGTACTTC
CASSSGLAGSSYEQYF
>-|TRBV29-1|-|TRBJ1-4
TGCAGCGTCTCCAGGGTTGTGAGCGAAAAACTGTTTTTT
CSVSRVVSEKLFF
>once|TRBV28|-|TRBJ1-4
TGTGCCAGCACCACTGCCGGGGAAACTAATGAAAAACTGTTTTTT
CASTTAGETNEKLFF
>-|TRBV30|-|TRBJ1-1
TGTGCCTGGACTCCCCTCGACACTGAAGCTTTCTTT
CAWTPLDTEAFF
>-|TRBV28|-|TRBJ2-7
TGTGCCAGCAACCCCAGCGGAGACTCTCGCCGGGACTCTGCCTACGAGCAGTACTTC
CASNPSGDSRRDSAYEQYF
>-|TRBV27|-|TRBJ2-5
TGTGCCAGCAGTTCCCAAGAGACCCAGTACTTC
CASSSQETQYF
>-|TRBV28|-|TRBJ2-7
TGTGCCAGCAGGGGGGGACTCTCCTACGAGCAGTACTTC
CASRGGLSYEQYF
>-|TRBV21-1|-|TRBJ1-4
TGTGCCAGCAGTGAGGAAAAACTGTTTTTT
CASSEEKLFF
>-|TRBV28|-|TRBJ2-6
TGTGCCAGCAGTCCCCCGGACAGCTCTGGGGCCAACGTCCTGACTTTC
CASSPPDSSGANVLTF
>-|TRBV5-1|-|TRBJ2-3
TGCGCCAGCAGCTTGACCTCCGCGGCTAGCACAGATACGCAGTATTTT
CASSLTSAASTDTQYF
>-|TRBV11-2|-|TRBJ1-1
TGTGCCAGCAGCTTACCAGGGATCGGAGTGAACACTGAAGCTTTCTTT
CASSLPGIGVNTEAFF
>-|TRBV11-2|TRBD1|TRBJ2-7
TGTGCCAGCAGCCCCGTGACAGGGGGTTCCTACGAGCAGTACTTC
CASSPVTGGSYEQYF